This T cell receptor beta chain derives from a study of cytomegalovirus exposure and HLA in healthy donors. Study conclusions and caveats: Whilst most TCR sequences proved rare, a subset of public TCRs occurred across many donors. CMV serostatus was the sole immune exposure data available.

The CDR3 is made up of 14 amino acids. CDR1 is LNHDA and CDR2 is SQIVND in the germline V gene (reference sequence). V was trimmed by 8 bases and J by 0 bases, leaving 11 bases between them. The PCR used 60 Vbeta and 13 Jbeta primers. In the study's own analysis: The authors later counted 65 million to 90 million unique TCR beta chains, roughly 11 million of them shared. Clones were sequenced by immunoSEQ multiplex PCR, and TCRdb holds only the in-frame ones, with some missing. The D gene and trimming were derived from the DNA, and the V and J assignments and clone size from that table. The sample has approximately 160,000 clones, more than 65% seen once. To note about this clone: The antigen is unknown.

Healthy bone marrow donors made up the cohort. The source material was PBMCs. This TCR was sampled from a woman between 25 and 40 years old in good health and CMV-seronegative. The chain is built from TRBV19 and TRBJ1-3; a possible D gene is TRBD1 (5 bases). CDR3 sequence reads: CASAKGNSGNTIYF. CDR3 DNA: TGTGCCAGTGCAAAGGGGAACTCTGGAAACACCATATATTTT.